What follows are 21 T cell receptor beta chains derived from one specimen sequenced in a study of response to subunit inactivated influenza vaccine. TCRdb independently ran MiXCR on the RT-PCR reads; one entry per CDR3 protein. Altogether some 480,000 distinct CDR3 sequences are present, 11% being singletons, with the ten largest covering around 12%. The sequences come from PBMCs from blood, collected 45 days after vaccination. Receptor source: a man aged 50-59 years who received an inactivated influenza vaccine.

This clonotype was counted only a few times. This rearrangement joins TRBV28 to TRBJ2-7, with TRBD2 matching over 8 bases. This CDR3 has 14 amino acids. Germline CDR1 and CDR2: MDHEN and SYDVKM. The V and J ends lost 4 bases and 3 bases, in that order; junction bases with no gene match: 5. CDR3 in amino acids: CASSSGLEIYEQYF. In DNA, the CDR3 is TGTGCCAGCAGTTCGGGACTAGAGATCTACGAGCAGTACTTC.

The V and J genes are TRBV9 and TRBJ1-6; 7 positions agree with TRBD1. Per the germline V gene, CDR1 is SGDLS and CDR2 is YYNGEE. This CDR3 is built from 14 residues. After removal of 3 bases from V and 10 bases from J, the junction contained 7 bases not matched to a gene. CDR3 sequence (DNA): TGTGCCAGCAGCGGCCAGGGGGAGAAGTCACCCCTCCACTTT. This translates into CASSGQGEKSPLHF.

This clonotype was observed a few times. This chain links TRBV5-1 with TRBJ2-5; the D is unclear. Germline V gene sequence: CDR1 SGHRS, CDR2 YFSETQ. This CDR3 is 15 amino acids long. Trimming shortened V by 2 bases and J by 2 bases, and 13 bases separated the two germline ends. The CDR3 coding sequence is TGCGCCAGCAGCTTCGGCGCAGACTCGCAAGAGACCCAGTACTTC. It specifies CASSFGADSQETQYF. Full variable domain (rest looked up from reference TRBV5-1 and TRBJ2-5): KAGVTQTPRYLIKTRGQQVTLSCSPISGHRSVSWYQQTPGQGLQFLFEYFSETQRNKGNFPGRFSGRQFSNSRSEMNVSTLELGDSALYLCASSFGADSQETQYFGPGTRLLVL.

The table lists this clonotype with many counts. The gene calls are TRBV7-9 and TRBJ1-1; 7 positions match TRBD1. CDR1 is SEHNR, CDR2 FQNEAQ, per germline (reference sequence). The CDR3 has 14 residues. With 1 base clipped from V and 5 bases from J, the junction kept 4 bases outside the gene matches. CDR3 DNA: TGTGCCAGCAGCTTAGGACAGGGTATGACTGAAGCTTTCTTT. Residues: CASSLGQGMTEAFF. Together with reference TRBV7-9 and TRBJ1-1, the CDR3 gives the full variable domain: DTGVSQNPRHKITKRGQNVTFRCDPISEHNRLYWYRQTLGQGPEFLTYFQNEAQLEKSRLLSDRFSAERPKGSFSTLEIQRTEQGDSAMYLCASSLGQGMTEAFFGQGTRLTVV.

This clonotype turned up a few times. The genes are TRBV12-3 or TRBV12-4 and TRBJ1-1; D is ambiguous. V was shortened by 6 bases and J by 1 base, with 12 bases between the two germline ends. The CDR3 is 14 amino acids. The CDR3 loop is CASRTSAGNTEAFF. The CDR3 DNA reads as TGTGCCAGCAGAACTTCAGCGGGGAACACTGAAGCTTTCTTT.

In its sample, this clonotype was seen a few times. The rearrangement uses TRBV28 and TRBJ2-7; D unclear. V lost 10 bases and J 0 bases, leaving 10 bases between the germline ends. The germline gives CDR1 MDHEN, CDR2 SYDVKM. This CDR3 contains 12 residues. CDR3: CATRPTSYEQYF. CDR3 nucleotide sequence: TGTGCCACCCGACCTACCTCCTACGAGCAGTACTTC.

This clonotype showed up just a few times. The chain combines TRBV7-6 with TRBJ2-5; D unclear. The V and J ends lost 1 base and 0 bases respectively, with 9 bases between them. Germline V gene data show CDR1 as SGHVS and CDR2 as FNYEAQ. The length of the CDR3 is 15 residues. In DNA form, the CDR3 reads TGTGCCAGCAGCTTAGGAGTTAAGTACCAAGAGACCCAGTACTTC. Its translation is CASSLGVKYQETQYF.

The rearrangement uses TRBV7-9 and TRBJ2-1, with 7 bases identical to TRBD2. This CDR3 has 12 residues. Per the germline V gene, CDR1 is SEHNR and CDR2 is FQNEAQ (reference sequence). The J segment lost 14 bases and the V segment lost 1 base, leaving 5 bases of the junction unmatched. The CDR3 DNA is TGTGCCAGCAGCTTAGATCTAGGGAGGGAGTTCTTC. Translated: CASSLDLGREFF.

This clonotype was recorded many times. The chain has TRBV5-6 and TRBJ1-1; 10 bases line up with TRBD1. This CDR3 is built from 13 residues. The trim removed 4 bases at V and 10 bases at J, leaving 7 bases unmatched. CDR1 is SGHDT and CDR2 is YYEEEE in the germline V gene. The CDR3 DNA follows: TGTGCCAGCAGCAATCGACAGGGGGCCGGAGCTTTCTTT. Protein: CASSNRQGAGAFF. The full variable domain, completed using reference TRBV5-6 and TRBJ1-1, is DAGVTQSPTHLIKTRGQQVTLRCSPKSGHDTVSWYQQALGQGPQFIFQYYEEEERQRGNFPDRFSGHQFPNYSSELNVNALLLGDSALYLCASSNRQGAGAFFGQGTRLTVV.

This clonotype appeared many times. The chain recombines TRBV7-9 with TRBJ2-1, with TRBD2 identical over 12 bases. The V gene end was trimmed by 5 bases and the J gene end by 1 base; junction bases not matched to a gene: 9. CDR3 length: 18 residues. CDR1 is SEHNR, CDR2 FQNEAQ, per germline (reference sequence). CDR3 amino acids: CASSLRTSGKLSYNEQFF. In DNA form, the CDR3 reads TGTGCCAGCAGCCTGAGGACTAGCGGGAAGTTGTCCTACAATGAGCAGTTCTTC.

CDR3 in DNA: TGTGCCAGCAGTAGGGGAGATAGTAGCAATCAGCCCCAGCATTTT. Its protein is CASSRGDSSNQPQHF. This chain joins TRBV7-2 and TRBJ1-5; weak D call: TRBD1 (5 bases). Germline CDR1 is SGHTA and CDR2 is FQGNSA. This CDR3 spans 15 amino acids. V shed 6 bases and J shed 0 bases, with 12 bases lying between them.

This clonotype was observed a few times. This chain joins TRBV12-3 or TRBV12-4 and TRBJ2-1; 15 nucleotides match TRBD2. The CDR3 has 21 amino acids. V shed 4 bases and J 7 bases; nucleotides not matched to a gene: 20. CDR3 sequence: CASSWGQGRTSGRALRNEQFF. In DNA, the CDR3 is TGTGCCAGCAGTTGGGGACAGGGGAGGACTAGCGGGAGGGCCCTTAGAAATGAGCAGTTCTTC.

This clonotype showed up just a few times. This chain uses TRBV29-1 with TRBJ1-5, with no clear D. This CDR3 has 13 amino acids. Trimming stripped 4 bases from V and 5 bases from J, with 12 bases between. Germline assignment: CDR1 SQVTM and CDR2 ANQGSEA. The CDR3 DNA follows: TGCAGCGTTGCGGACGGAGGCCATCAGCCCCAGCATTTT. Its protein is CSVADGGHQPQHF.

J is TRBJ1-1 and V is TRBV5-1, with TRBD1 matching 9 bases. The trim removed 2 bases at V and 2 bases at J, leaving 4 bases unmatched. The V gene's germline CDR1 is SGHRS and CDR2 YFSETQ. The CDR3 sequence is 15 residues long. The CDR3 nucleotides are TGCGCCAGCAGCTTACAGGGGGCGCGTAACACTGAAGCTTTCTTT. This gives the protein CASSLQGARNTEAFF.

This clonotype was picked up a small number of times. This chain connects TRBV10-3 to TRBJ2-3; 8 nucleotides agree with TRBD1. This CDR3 is 15 amino acids long. The J segment lost 0 bases and the V segment lost 8 bases, leaving 7 bases of the junction unmatched. CDR1 is ENHRY and CDR2 is SYGVKD in the germline V gene. The CDR3 is CAISTQGESTDTQYF. The CDR3 nucleotides are TGTGCCATCTCGACACAGGGGGAAAGCACAGATACGCAGTATTTT.

This clonotype appeared many times. The genes are TRBV11-1 and TRBJ2-3; a possible D gene is TRBD2 (5 bases). The ends were cut back, 3 bases at V and 2 bases at J, with 21 bases in the middle. This CDR3 comprises 18 residues. Germline loops: CDR1 SGHAT, CDR2 FQDESV (reference sequence). CDR3 sequence (DNA): TGTGCCAGCAGCTTTATTCGGTTTGGGCAGCGGCTCACAGATACGCAGTATTTT. Its protein product is CASSFIRFGQRLTDTQYF.

The sample holds many counts of this clonotype. The chain joins TRBV12-3 or TRBV12-4 to TRBJ2-7, with 7 bases lining up with TRBD2. CDR3 length: 14 amino acids. The ends lost 3 bases at V and 3 bases at J; junction bases unmatched: 5. CDR3 in amino acids: CASSLGGNSYEQYF. In nucleotides, the CDR3 is TGTGCCAGCAGTTTGGGGGGGAACAGCTACGAGCAGTACTTC.

In the case of this clonotype: Its ends do not fully match the called genes, so a read error is possible. The chain carries TRBV20-1 and TRBJ2-3; 9 nucleotides agree with TRBD1. The CDR3 loop spans 16 amino acids. Per germline, CDR1 DFQATT and CDR2 SNEGSKA (reference sequence). In DNA, the CDR3 is TGCAGAGCTAGAGTGACGGGACAGGGTTCCACGGATACGCAGTATTTT. Its protein product is CRARVTGQGSTDTQYF.

This chain links TRBV7-2 with TRBJ2-7; 9 bases are shared with TRBD2. CDR3 size: 15 residues. CDR1 is SGHTA, CDR2 FQGNSA, per germline. With 1 base clipped from V and 4 bases from J, the junction kept 5 bases outside the gene matches. CDR3 nucleotide sequence: TGTGCCAGCAGCTTAGTATGGCGGGGGGGTTACGAGCAGTACTTC. Its translation: CASSLVWRGGYEQYF.

This clonotype came up a few times. This chain uses TRBV30 with TRBJ2-2; weak D call: TRBD1 (6 bases). The V end was cut by 5 bases, the J end by 2 bases, with 12 bases between. The germline gives CDR1 GTSNPN, CDR2 SVGIG (reference sequence). The CDR3 is 14 residues long. CDR3 protein: CAWQDRINTGELFF. CDR3 nucleotide sequence: TGTGCCTGGCAAGACAGGATAAACACCGGGGAGCTGTTTTTT.

The V and J genes are TRBV10-3 and TRBJ2-1; tentatively, D is TRBD2 (6 bases). The V end was cut by 0 bases, the J end by 10 bases, with 13 bases between. The CDR3 extends over 14 amino acids. Germline V gene data show CDR1 as ENHRY and CDR2 as SYGVKD. CDR3 nucleotides: TGTGCCATCAGTGAGTCGGGGGGTTCCAGGGAGCAGTTCTTC. Translation gives CAISESGGSREQFF.